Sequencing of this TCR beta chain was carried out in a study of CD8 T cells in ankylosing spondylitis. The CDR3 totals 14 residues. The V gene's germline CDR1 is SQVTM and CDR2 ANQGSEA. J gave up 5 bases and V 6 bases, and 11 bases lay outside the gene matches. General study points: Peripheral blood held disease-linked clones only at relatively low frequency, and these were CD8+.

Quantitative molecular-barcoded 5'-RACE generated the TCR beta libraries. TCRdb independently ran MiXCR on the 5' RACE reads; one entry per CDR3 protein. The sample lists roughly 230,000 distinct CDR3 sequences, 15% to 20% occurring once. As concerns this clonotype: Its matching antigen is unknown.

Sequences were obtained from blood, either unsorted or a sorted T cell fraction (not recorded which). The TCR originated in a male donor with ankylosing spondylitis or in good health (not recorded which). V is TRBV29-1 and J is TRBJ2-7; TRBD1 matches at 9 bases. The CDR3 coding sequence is TGCAGCGTCGCCCGGACAGGGGCCGTCCACGAGCAGTACTTC. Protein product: CSVARTGAVHEQYF.